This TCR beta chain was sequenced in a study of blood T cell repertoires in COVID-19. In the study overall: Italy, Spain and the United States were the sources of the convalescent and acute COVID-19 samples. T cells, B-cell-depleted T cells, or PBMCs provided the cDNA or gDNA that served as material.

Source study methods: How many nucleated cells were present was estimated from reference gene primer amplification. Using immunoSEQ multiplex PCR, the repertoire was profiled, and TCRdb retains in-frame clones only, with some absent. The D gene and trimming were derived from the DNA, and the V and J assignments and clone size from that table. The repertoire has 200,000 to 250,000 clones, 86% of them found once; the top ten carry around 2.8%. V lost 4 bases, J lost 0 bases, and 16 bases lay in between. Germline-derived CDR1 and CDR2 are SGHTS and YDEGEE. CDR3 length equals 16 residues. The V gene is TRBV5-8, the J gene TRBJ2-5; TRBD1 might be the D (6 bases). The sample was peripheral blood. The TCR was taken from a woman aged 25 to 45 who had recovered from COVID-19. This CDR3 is CASSQGGTGNQETQYF. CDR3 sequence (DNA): TGTGCCAGCAGCCAAGGGGGAACAGGAAACCAAGAGACCCAGTACTTC.